One and the same sample provided the 21 T cell receptor beta chains below, sequenced in a study of response to subunit inactivated influenza vaccine. A single record per CDR3 protein comes from TCRdb applying MiXCR to the RT-PCR reads. Altogether some 200,000 distinct CDR3 sequences are present, roughly 12% being singletons, with the ten largest covering 25% to 30%. The sample was also linked to a second study, of T cells expressing NK-cell markers. In that study: UMI-tagged 5'RACE template switching yielded the TCR beta cDNA.

The specimen comprised CD8+ T cells sorted from PBMCs, sampled approximately 13 days after vaccination. Receptors were obtained from a man between 50 and 59 years old who received an inactivated influenza vaccine.

In its sample, this clonotype was seen a few times. One end of the junction is discordant with germline, which a read error may explain. This chain joins TRBV20-1 and TRBJ1-2, with D perhaps TRBD1 (5 bases). This CDR3 comprises 9 residues. Germline CDR1 and CDR2: DFQATT and SNEGSKA (reference sequence). The CDR3 region has the DNA TGCAGTGCTGGGACTGCGTTCGCCTTC. This codes for CSAGTAFAF.

The table lists this clonotype with a few counts. This rearrangement joins TRBV9 to TRBJ2-1; TRBD2 agrees at 10 bases. Germline assignment: CDR1 SGDLS and CDR2 YYNGEE. Trimming took 1 base from V and 6 from J; bases not matched to a gene: 16. This CDR3 has 19 amino acids. CDR3 DNA: TGTGCCAGCAGCGTAACGGGAGGGGAACTAGCGGGACCCCTCAATGAGCAGTTCTTC. It yields the protein CASSVTGGELAGPLNEQFF.

The table lists this clonotype with many counts. Here the CDR3 DNA reads TGCAGCGTTGAAGGTTGGACAGGGGCGATCTACGAGCAGTACTTC. This codes for CSVEGWTGAIYEQYF. This chain connects TRBV29-1 to TRBJ2-7; TRBD1 aligns across 9 bases. V lost 1 base to trimming and J lost 3 bases; unmatched junction nucleotides: 7. This CDR3 is built from 15 residues. The V gene's germline CDR1 is SQVTM and CDR2 ANQGSEA.

The CDR3 nucleotides are TGTGCCAGCAGCGCATCCGGGACAGGGGCGAACGAGCAGTACTTC. Encoded protein: CASSASGTGANEQYF. The V call is TRBV9, the J call TRBJ2-7; 10 bases map to TRBD1. The CDR3 totals 15 residues. CDR1 and CDR2 from the germline V gene are SGDLS and YYNGEE. J gave up 5 bases and V 3 bases, and 8 bases lay outside the gene matches.

This clonotype was observed a handful of times. The CDR3, as DNA: TGCGCCAGCAGCTTCGGACAGGGGGCTGAAGCTTTCTTT. Residues: CASSFGQGAEAFF. This rearrangement joins TRBV5-1 to TRBJ1-1; TRBD1 agrees at 10 bases. CDR3 length: 13 amino acids. The V gene end was trimmed by 2 bases and the J gene end by 6 bases; junction bases not matched to a gene: 1. Germline CDR1 is SGHRS and CDR2 is YFSETQ.

This clonotype was counted only a few times. The V gene is TRBV18, the J gene TRBJ2-2; a possible D gene is TRBD1 (5 bases). CDR3 size: 16 residues. Germline values: CDR1 KGHSH, CDR2 LQKENI. V lost 3 bases, J lost 4 bases, and 15 bases lay in between. CDR3 bases: TGTGCCAGCTCACCTTCGGCAGGGATGGGCACCGGGGAGCTGTTTTTT. It translates to CASSPSAGMGTGELFF.

This clonotype was observed a few times. This chain uses TRBV7-2 with TRBJ2-7; TRBD2 matches 14 bases. There are 14 residues in the CDR3. With V trimmed by 5 bases and J by 6 bases, 3 bases remained unmatched. Germline V gene lookup returns CDR1 SGHTA and CDR2 FQGNSA. The CDR3 sequence is CASSHGLAGGEQYF. The DNA of the CDR3 is TGTGCCAGCAGCCACGGACTAGCGGGAGGCGAGCAGTACTTC.

The chain combines TRBV6-1 with TRBJ2-7, with D hard to call. CDR1 and CDR2 from the germline V gene are MNHNS and SASEGT. The CDR3 contains 14 residues. The V end lost 3 bases, the J end lost 2 bases, and 11 bases lay between the germline ends. This CDR3 reads CASSEYSITYEQYF. The CDR3 coding sequence is TGTGCCAGCAGTGAGTATAGCATAACCTACGAGCAGTACTTC.

This clonotype showed up just a few times. The gene calls are TRBV30 and TRBJ2-1, with a tentative D call TRBD1 (6 bases). Trimming removed 1 base at V and 9 bases at J, with 13 bases between. CDR1 and CDR2 from the germline V gene are GTSNPN and SVGIG (reference sequence). The CDR3 sequence is 13 residues long. The CDR3 DNA is TGTGCCTGGAGTGGACAGGCCTGGGGTGAGCAGTTCTTC. Its protein product is CAWSGQAWGEQFF.

Ten or more counts support this clonotype. The V and J genes are TRBV29-1 and TRBJ2-5; 8 bases fit TRBD1. The CDR3 sequence is 12 residues long. Per the germline V gene, CDR1 is SQVTM and CDR2 is ANQGSEA. J lost 5 bases, V lost 3 bases, and 2 bases had no gene match. The CDR3 spells CSVDYRGETQYF. The CDR3 DNA sequence: TGCAGCGTTGACTACAGGGGGGAGACCCAGTACTTC. The entire variable domain, with the rest obtained from reference TRBV29-1 and TRBJ2-5, is as follows: SAVISQKPSRDICQRGTSLTIQCQVDSQVTMMFWYRQQPGQSLTLIATANQGSEATYESGFVIDKFPISRPNLTFSTLTVSNMSPEDSSIYLCSVDYRGETQYFGPGTRLLVL.

This clonotype has a count of ten or more. The V and J genes are TRBV29-1 and TRBJ2-2, with TRBD2 identical over 8 bases. V shed 1 base, J shed 2 bases, and the junction held 3 bases outside the gene matches. Germline-derived CDR1 and CDR2 are SQVTM and ANQGSEA. The CDR3 sequence is 15 residues long. CDR3 in amino acids: CSVEGLAGNTGELFF. The CDR3 bases are TGCAGCGTTGAAGGGCTAGCGGGCAACACCGGGGAGCTGTTTTTT.

V is TRBV28 and J is TRBJ2-3; 9 bases are a match to TRBD1. The CDR3 totals 18 residues. CDR1 and CDR2 (germline): MDHEN, SYDVKM. The trim removed 5 bases at V and 0 bases at J, leaving 12 bases unmatched. The CDR3 region is CASSGGQGRTGSTDTQYF. DNA for the CDR3: TGTGCCAGCAGTGGGGGACAGGGAAGGACGGGAAGCACAGATACGCAGTATTTT. The entire variable domain, with the rest obtained from reference TRBV28 and TRBJ2-3, is as follows: DVKVTQSSRYLVKRTGEKVFLECVQDMDHENMFWYRQDPGLGLRLIYFSYDVKMKEKGDIPEGYSVSREKKERFSLILESASTNQTSMYLCASSGGQGRTGSTDTQYFGPGTRLTVL.

This clonotype was counted between two and nine times. V usage is TRBV4-2 and J usage is TRBJ2-3; D may match TRBD1 or TRBD2 (5 bases each). Trimming stripped 0 bases from V and 6 bases from J, with 13 bases between. The CDR3 has 15 residues. CDR1 is LGHNA and CDR2 is YNFKEQ in the germline V gene. The CDR3 sequence is CASSQDSWGSDTQYF. The CDR3 DNA is TGTGCCAGCAGCCAAGATTCGTGGGGGAGTGATACGCAGTATTTT.

This clonotype came up a few times. The chain recombines TRBV20-1 with TRBJ2-7, with D tentatively TRBD2 (5 bases). The CDR3 has 11 amino acids. Between the trimmed V and J ends, which lost 0 bases and 7 bases, there was a span of 7 bases. Germline V lookup: CDR1 DFQATT, CDR2 SNEGSKA (reference sequence). CDR3 amino acids: CSARDPGEQYF. The CDR3 nucleotides are TGCAGTGCTAGAGATCCGGGAGAGCAGTACTTC.

This clonotype occurred many times. This chain links TRBV9 with TRBJ2-1, with D possibly TRBD2 on 6 matching bases. Trimming left V 0 bases short and J 7 bases short, with 20 bases between. The germline V gene has CDR1 SGDLS and CDR2 YYNGEE. The CDR3 spans 17 residues. In DNA, the CDR3 is TGTGCCAGCAGCGTAGCACGACTAGACCCCACGGGGAATGAGCAGTTCTTC. Protein sequence: CASSVARLDPTGNEQFF.

V usage is TRBV5-6 and J usage is TRBJ2-5; D is unclear. The length of the CDR3 is 13 residues. V lost 0 bases, J lost 5 bases, and 8 bases lay in between. Germline V gene data show CDR1 as SGHDT and CDR2 as YYEEEE. The CDR3 DNA reads as TGTGCCAGCAGCTTGGGAGGTCCGGAGACCCAGTACTTC. Encoded protein: CASSLGGPETQYF.

In its sample, this clonotype was seen a few times. The chain has TRBV2 and TRBJ1-6; the D is unclear. The CDR3 spans 18 residues. V dropped 4 bases and J dropped 2 bases, with 18 bases sitting between them. CDR1 is SNHLY and CDR2 is FYNNEI in the germline V gene. DNA for the CDR3: TGTGCCAGCAGTGCTGGACCCTTAGGGAGCGCCTATAATTCACCCCTCCACTTT. Its translation: CASSAGPLGSAYNSPLHF.

This clonotype was counted only a few times. The rearrangement uses TRBV7-2 and TRBJ2-3; 10 bases are a match to TRBD2. V trimming: 4 bases; J trimming: 3 bases; junction bases outside the gene matches: 7. The CDR3 sequence is 16 residues long. From germline, CDR1 is SGHTA and CDR2 FQGNSA. CDR3 in DNA: TGTGCCAGCAGCTGGGGTGCGGGACTAGCGACAGATACGCAGTATTTT. This sequence encodes CASSWGAGLATDTQYF.

Comment on this clonotype: This may be a read error: a much more frequent sequence differs by one nucleotide. The gene calls are TRBV7-2 and TRBJ2-5; D is undetermined. The CDR3 totals 13 residues. The germline V gene has CDR1 SGHTA and CDR2 FQGNSA. DNA of the CDR3: TGTGCCAGCAGCTTAGTGAATCAAGAGACCCAGCACTTC. Its translation is CASSLVNQETQHF.

The J gene is TRBJ1-1, the V gene TRBV30; D unresolved. The CDR3 extends over 13 amino acids. V was trimmed by 0 bases and J by 1 base, leaving 6 bases between them. Germline V gene lookup returns CDR1 GTSNPN and CDR2 SVGIG (reference sequence). Here the CDR3 DNA reads TGTGCCTGGAGTGTAGGATCGAACACTGAAGCTTTCTTT. This gives the protein CAWSVGSNTEAFF.

This rearrangement joins TRBV5-1 to TRBJ2-2, with a possible D match to TRBD2 (5 bases). The germline CDR1 and CDR2 sequences are SGHRS and YFSETQ. This CDR3 comprises 15 residues. Trimming pared 4 bases from V and 7 bases from J, leaving 17 bases between. This CDR3 is CASSNGPAADGELFF. The CDR3 DNA reads as TGCGCCAGCAGCAACGGACCAGCAGCGGACGGGGAGCTGTTTTTT.